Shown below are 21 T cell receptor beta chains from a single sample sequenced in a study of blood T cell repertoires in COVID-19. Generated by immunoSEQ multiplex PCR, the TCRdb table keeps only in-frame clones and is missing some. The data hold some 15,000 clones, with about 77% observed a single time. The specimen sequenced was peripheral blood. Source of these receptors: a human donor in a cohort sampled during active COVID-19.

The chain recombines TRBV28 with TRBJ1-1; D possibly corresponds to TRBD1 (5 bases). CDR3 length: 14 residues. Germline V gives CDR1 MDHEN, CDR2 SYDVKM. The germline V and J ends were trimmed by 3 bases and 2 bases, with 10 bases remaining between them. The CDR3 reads CASSLAGQNTEAFF. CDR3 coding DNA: TGTGCCAGCAGTTTGGCCGGACAAAACACTGAAGCTTTCTTT.

The CDR3 reads CASSTSGSSGTKQETQYF. The CDR3 DNA reads as TGTGCCAGTAGTACCTCCGGGAGTAGCGGGACCAAACAAGAGACCCAGTACTTC. This chain uses TRBV19 with TRBJ2-5, with 8 bases that match TRBD2. Trimming took 4 bases from V and 2 from J; bases not matched to a gene: 15. Germline lookup yields CDR1 LNHDA and CDR2 SQIVND (reference sequence). The CDR3 covers 18 residues.

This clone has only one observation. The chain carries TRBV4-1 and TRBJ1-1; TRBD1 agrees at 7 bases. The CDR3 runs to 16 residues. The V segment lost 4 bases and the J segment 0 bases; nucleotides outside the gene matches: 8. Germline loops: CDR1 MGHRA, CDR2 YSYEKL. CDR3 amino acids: CASSPPGTALNTEAFF. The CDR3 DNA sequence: TGCGCCAGCAGCCCCCCTGGGACAGCTTTGAACACTGAAGCTTTCTTT.

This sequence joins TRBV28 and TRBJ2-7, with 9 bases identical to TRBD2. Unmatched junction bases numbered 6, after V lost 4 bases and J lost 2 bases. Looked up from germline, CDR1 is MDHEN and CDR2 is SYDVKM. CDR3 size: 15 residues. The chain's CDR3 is CASSSRTSATYEQYF. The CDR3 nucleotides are TGTGCCAGCAGTTCCCGGACTAGCGCGACCTACGAGCAGTACTTC.

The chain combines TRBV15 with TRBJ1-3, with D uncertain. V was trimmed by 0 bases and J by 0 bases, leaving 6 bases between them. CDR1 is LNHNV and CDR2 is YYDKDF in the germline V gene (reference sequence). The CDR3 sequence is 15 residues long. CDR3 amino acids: CATSRDLASGNTIYF. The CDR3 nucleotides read TGTGCCACCAGCAGAGATTTAGCCTCTGGAAACACCATATATTTT.

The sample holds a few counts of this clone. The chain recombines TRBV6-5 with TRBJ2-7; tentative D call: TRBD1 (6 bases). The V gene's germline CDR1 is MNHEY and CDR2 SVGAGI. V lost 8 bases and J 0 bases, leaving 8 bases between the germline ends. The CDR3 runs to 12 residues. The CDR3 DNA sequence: TGTGCCAGCCAACAGGGCTCCTACGAGCAGTACTTC. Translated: CASQQGSYEQYF.

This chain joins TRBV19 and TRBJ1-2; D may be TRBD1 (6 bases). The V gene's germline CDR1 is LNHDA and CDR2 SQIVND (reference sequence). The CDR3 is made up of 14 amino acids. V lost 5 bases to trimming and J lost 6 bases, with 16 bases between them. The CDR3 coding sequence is TGTGCCAGTAGTTCCCAGGGGAATTCTAATGGCTACACCTTC. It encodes CASSSQGNSNGYTF.

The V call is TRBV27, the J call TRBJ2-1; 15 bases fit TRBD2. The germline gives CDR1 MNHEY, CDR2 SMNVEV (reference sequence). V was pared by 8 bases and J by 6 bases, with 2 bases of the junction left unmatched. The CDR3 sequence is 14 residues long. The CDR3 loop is CASGTSGGLNEQFF. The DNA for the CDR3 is TGTGCCAGCGGGACTAGCGGGGGGCTCAATGAGCAGTTCTTC.

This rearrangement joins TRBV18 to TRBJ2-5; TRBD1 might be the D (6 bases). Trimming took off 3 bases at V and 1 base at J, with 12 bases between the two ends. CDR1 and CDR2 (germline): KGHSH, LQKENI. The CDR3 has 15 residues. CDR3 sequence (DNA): TGTGCCAGCTCACCTAACAGGGCTAGCCAAGAGACCCAGTACTTC. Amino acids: CASSPNRASQETQYF.

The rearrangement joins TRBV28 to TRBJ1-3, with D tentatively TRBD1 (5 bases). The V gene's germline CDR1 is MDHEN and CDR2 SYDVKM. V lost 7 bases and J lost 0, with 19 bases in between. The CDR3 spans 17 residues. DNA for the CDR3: TGTGCCAGCACCCCTTGGAGACAGCTCGACTCTGGAAACACCATATATTTT. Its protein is CASTPWRQLDSGNTIYF.

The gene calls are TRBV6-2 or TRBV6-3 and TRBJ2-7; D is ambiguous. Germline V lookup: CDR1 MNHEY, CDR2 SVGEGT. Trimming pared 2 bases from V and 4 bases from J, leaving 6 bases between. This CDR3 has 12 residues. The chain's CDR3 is CASSYAVYEQYF. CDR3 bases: TGTGCCAGCAGTTACGCAGTTTACGAGCAGTACTTC.

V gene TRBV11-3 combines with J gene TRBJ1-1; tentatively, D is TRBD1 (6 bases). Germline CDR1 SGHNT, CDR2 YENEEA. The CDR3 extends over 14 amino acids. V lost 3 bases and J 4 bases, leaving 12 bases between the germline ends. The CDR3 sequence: CASSFGGSGTEAFF. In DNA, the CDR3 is TGTGCCAGCAGCTTTGGGGGCTCAGGCACTGAAGCTTTCTTT. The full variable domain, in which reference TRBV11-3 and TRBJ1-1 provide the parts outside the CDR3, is EAGVVQSPRYKIIEKKQPVAFWCNPISGHNTLYWYLQNLGQGPELLIRYENEEAVDDSQLPKDRFSAERLKGVDSTLKIQPAELGDSAVYLCASSFGGSGTEAFFGQGTRLTVV.

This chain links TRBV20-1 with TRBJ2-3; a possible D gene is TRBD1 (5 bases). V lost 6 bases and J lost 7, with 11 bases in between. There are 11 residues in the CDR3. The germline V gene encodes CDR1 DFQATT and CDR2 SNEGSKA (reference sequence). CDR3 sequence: CSASQGNTQYF. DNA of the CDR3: TGCAGTGCCTCGCAGGGCAATACGCAGTATTTT.

The CDR3 protein is CASSDSLYF. CDR3 DNA sequence: TGTGCCAGCAGTGACTCTCTGTACTTC. The chain carries TRBV6-4 and TRBJ2-7; D remains unclear. The CDR3 spans 9 residues. V was trimmed by 0 bases and J by 12 bases, leaving 3 bases between them. Germline assignment: CDR1 MRHNA and CDR2 SNTAGT.

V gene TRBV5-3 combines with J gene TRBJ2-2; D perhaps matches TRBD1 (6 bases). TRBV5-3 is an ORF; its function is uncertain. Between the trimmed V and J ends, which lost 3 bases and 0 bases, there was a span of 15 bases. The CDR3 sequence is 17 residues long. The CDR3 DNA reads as TGTGCCAGAAGCTCCACAAGCACAGGGCCGAACACCGGGGAGCTGTTTTTT. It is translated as CARSSTSTGPNTGELFF.

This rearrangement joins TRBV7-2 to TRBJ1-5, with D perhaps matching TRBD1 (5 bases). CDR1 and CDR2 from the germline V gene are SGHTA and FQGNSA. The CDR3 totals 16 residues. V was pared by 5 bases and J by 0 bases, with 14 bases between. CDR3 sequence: CASSPRDSLSNQPQHF. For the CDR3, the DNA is TGTGCCAGCAGCCCCCGGGACTCCCTTAGCAATCAGCCCCAGCATTTT.

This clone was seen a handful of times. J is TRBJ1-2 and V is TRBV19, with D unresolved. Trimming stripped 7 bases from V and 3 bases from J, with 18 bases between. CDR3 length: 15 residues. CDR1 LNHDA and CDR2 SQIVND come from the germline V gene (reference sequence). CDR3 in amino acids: CASTHDTASYYGYTF. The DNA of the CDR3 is TGTGCCAGTACTCACGACACTGCCTCCTACTATGGCTACACCTTC.

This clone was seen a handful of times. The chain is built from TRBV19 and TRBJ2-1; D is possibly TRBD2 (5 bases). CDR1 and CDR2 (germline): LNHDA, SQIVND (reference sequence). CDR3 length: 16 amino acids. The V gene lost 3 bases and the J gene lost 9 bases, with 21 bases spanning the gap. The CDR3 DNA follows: TGTGCCAGTAGTATTGGAGGCTATGGGAGTTCCAGTGAGCAGTTCTTC. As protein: CASSIGGYGSSSEQFF.

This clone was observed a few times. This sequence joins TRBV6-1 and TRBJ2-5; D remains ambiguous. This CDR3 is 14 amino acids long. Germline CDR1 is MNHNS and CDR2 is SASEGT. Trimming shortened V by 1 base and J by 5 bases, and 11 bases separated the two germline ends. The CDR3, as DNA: TGTGCCAGCAGTGAAGTACAGTCTGGGGAGACCCAGTACTTC. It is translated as CASSEVQSGETQYF.

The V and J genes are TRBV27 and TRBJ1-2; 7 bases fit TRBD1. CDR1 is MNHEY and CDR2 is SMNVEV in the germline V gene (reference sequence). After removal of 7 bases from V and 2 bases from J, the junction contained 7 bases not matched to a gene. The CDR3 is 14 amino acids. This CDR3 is CASMRGQGNYGYTF. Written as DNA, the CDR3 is TGTGCCAGCATGAGGGGGCAAGGGAACTATGGCTACACCTTC.

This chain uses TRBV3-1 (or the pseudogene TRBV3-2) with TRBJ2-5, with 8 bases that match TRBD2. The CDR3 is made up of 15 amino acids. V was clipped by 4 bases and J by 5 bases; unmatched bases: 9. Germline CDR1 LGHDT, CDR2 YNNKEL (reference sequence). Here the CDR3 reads CASSPGRVALETQYF. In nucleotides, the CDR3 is TGTGCCAGCAGCCCCGGGAGGGTAGCTTTGGAGACCCAGTACTTC.